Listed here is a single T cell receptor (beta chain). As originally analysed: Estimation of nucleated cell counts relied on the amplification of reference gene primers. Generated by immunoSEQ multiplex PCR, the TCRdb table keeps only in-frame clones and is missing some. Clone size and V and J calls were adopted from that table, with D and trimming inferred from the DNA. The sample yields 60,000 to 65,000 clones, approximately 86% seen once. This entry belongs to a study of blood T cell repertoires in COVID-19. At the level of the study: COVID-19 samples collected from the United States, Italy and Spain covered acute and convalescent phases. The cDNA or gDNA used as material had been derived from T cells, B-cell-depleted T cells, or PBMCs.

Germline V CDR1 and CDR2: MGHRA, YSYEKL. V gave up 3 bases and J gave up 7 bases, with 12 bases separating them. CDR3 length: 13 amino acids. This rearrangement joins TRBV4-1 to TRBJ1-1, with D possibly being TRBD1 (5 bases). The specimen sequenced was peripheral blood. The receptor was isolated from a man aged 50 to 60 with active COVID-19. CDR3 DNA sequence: TGCGCCAGCAGCCAGGATCAGGGCGGTGAAGCTTTCTTT. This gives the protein CASSQDQGGEAFF.